The rows below give T cell receptor beta chains drawn from one sample of a study of cytomegalovirus exposure and HLA in healthy donors. The method was immunoSEQ multiplex PCR; TCRdb's version includes in-frame clones alone and lacks a portion of them. The top ten clones hold around 1% of a sample with approximately 200,000 clones, over 80% of them seen once. The sample comprised PBMCs. The receptors were gathered from a woman under 30 in good health and CMV-seronegative. Each CDR3 is given with its conserved first and last residue. The order of the fields is D gene, J gene, clone size, V gene, CDR3 DNA, CDR3 protein. D genes are given only for firm matches. Only some rows state a clone size, as once, few, many or a class for expanded clones.

TRBD2	TRBJ2-1	few	TRBV7-6	TGTGCCAGCACCACGACTAGCGGGTCCTACAATGAGCAGTTCTTC	CASTTTSGSYNEQFF
.	TRBJ1-4	.	TRBV6-5	TGTGCCAGCAGTTACTCAGCAGGGGTGTTGCGGGAAAAACTGTTTTTT	CASSYSAGVLREKLFF
TRBD1	TRBJ2-1	.	TRBV9	TGTGCCAGCAGCGTAAGCCCCGATCGACAGGGATTCTACAATGAGCAGTTCTTC	CASSVSPDRQGFYNEQFF
.	TRBJ2-5	.	TRBV7-8	TGTGCCAGCAGCTTAGCGGGCCTAGCTGAGACCCAGTACTTC	CASSLAGLAETQYF
.	TRBJ1-2	once	TRBV30	TGTGCCTGGACGGCTGTGGGTTCGGGTGGCTACACCTTC	CAWTAVGSGGYTF
TRBD1	TRBJ1-5	once	TRBV2	TGTGCCAGCCGACGGACAGGGAGTGATCAGCCCCAGCATTTT	CASRRTGSDQPQHF
TRBD2	TRBJ2-7	.	TRBV9	TGTGCCAGCAGCTTAGCGGGAGGGGCCTACGAGCAGTACTTC	CASSLAGGAYEQYF
.	TRBJ1-4	once	TRBV30	TGTGCCTGGAGTGGGACAGTTATGCGTGAAAAACTGTTTTTT	CAWSGTVMREKLFF
.	TRBJ1-1	.	TRBV6-4	TGTGCCGGTCCCCGGGGGGGGCGCAAAGTTCGTTGCACTGAAGCTTTCTTT	CAGPRGGRKVRCTEAFF
.	TRBJ1-5	.	TRBV4-1	TGCGCCAGCAGCCTTACGGACTGCCGGAATCAGCCCCAGCATTTT	CASSLTDCRNQPQHF
TRBD2	TRBJ2-1	.	TRBV19	TGTGCCAGTAGTATACGAGCGGGATCCCCCTGGGATGAGCAGTTCTTC	CASSIRAGSPWDEQFF
.	TRBJ2-5	.	TRBV20-1	TGCAGTGCTAGCGGCCAAGAGACCCAGTACTTC	CSASGQETQYF
.	TRBJ1-5	.	TRBV27	TGTGCCAGCAACCCGGGTCCTCAGGGAAGCAATCAGCCCCAGCATTTT	CASNPGPQGSNQPQHF
TRBD1	TRBJ1-4	.	TRBV2	TGTGCCAGCGAGAGACAGGGAAGTGAAAAACTGTTTTTT	CASERQGSEKLFF
TRBD2	TRBJ2-1	.	TRBV27	TGTGCCAGCAGTTTATACTCTAGCGGGAGCGGTGAGCAGTTCTTC	CASSLYSSGSGEQFF
.	TRBJ2-7	.	TRBV4-1	TGCGCCAGCAGCCAAGAAAGTCAGCGCCGAACTCACCCCCCCTACGAGCAGTACTTC	CASSQESQRRTHPPYEQYF
TRBD1	TRBJ1-4	.	TRBV9	TGTGCCAGCAGTTCGAGCTTCGGGACAGGGAATGAAAAACTGTTTTTT	CASSSSFGTGNEKLFF
TRBD1	TRBJ1-2	.	TRBV19	TGTGCCAGTAGCCGAATTTACAGGGGGCTCAGTGGCTACACCTTC	CASSRIYRGLSGYTF
.	TRBJ1-3	.	TRBV30	TGTGCCTGGGCGGGACTCGGGCCAAACACCATATATTTT	CAWAGLGPNTIYF
TRBD2	TRBJ2-1	.	TRBV7-8	TGTGCCAGCAGCTTCAGAAGCGGGAGCTCCTACAATGAGCAGTTCTTC	CASSFRSGSSYNEQFF
TRBD2	TRBJ2-7	.	TRBV6-4	TGTGCCAGCAGTGACTCCCGGCTAGCGGGAGAGGGATACGAGCAGTACTTC	CASSDSRLAGEGYEQYF
TRBD1	TRBJ1-4	.	TRBV18	TGTGCCAGCTCACCTTACAGGGGAGTAGAGAATGAAAAACTGTTTTTT	CASSPYRGVENEKLFF
.	TRBJ1-1	once	TRBV5-1	TGCGCCAGCAGCTTGGGACAGGCTGTACCCGAAGCTTTCTTT	CASSLGQAVPEAFF
TRBD1	TRBJ2-7	.	TRBV28	TGTGCCAGCAGTCCGAGACAGGGGTTGACCTACGAGCAGTACTTC	CASSPRQGLTYEQYF
.	TRBJ1-1	.	TRBV7-9	TGTGCCAGCAGCTTATTGTCGGCAGGGAACACTGAAGCTTTCTTT	CASSLLSAGNTEAFF
TRBD2	TRBJ2-7	.	TRBV5-1	TGCGCCAGCAGCTTAAGGCTAGCGGCCTACGAGCAGTACTTC	CASSLRLAAYEQYF
TRBD2	TRBJ2-1	.	TRBV7-2	TGTGCCAGCAGCTTACTAGCGGGAGGGCAGGGCAATGAGCAGTTCTTC	CASSLLAGGQGNEQFF
.	TRBJ2-7	.	TRBV18	TGTGCCAGCTCACCATTACCAACAGCCGATTACGAGCAGTACTTC	CASSPLPTADYEQYF
.	TRBJ2-5	.	TRBV5-5	TGTGCCAGCAGGGGGGCAGAGACCCAGTACTTC	CASRGAETQYF
TRBD1	TRBJ1-1	.	TRBV12-5	TGTGCTAGTGGTCCGCCGACAGGGGGAGACACTGAAGCTTTCTTT	CASGPPTGGDTEAFF
.	TRBJ1-5	.	TRBV27	TGTGCCAGCAGTTTCGGGACACTCAATAGCAATCAGCCCCAGCATTTT	CASSFGTLNSNQPQHF
TRBD1	TRBJ2-7	.	TRBV30	TGTGCCTTCCGGGACAGTTCCTACGAGCAGTACTTC	CAFRDSSYEQYF
.	TRBJ1-4	.	TRBV6-4	TGTGCCAGCAGTGACTCGATCGGGTCAAATGAAAAACTGTTTTTT	CASSDSIGSNEKLFF
.	TRBJ1-5	.	TRBV7-2	TGTGCCAGCAGCTTAACAGCCAATCAGCCCCAGCATTTT	CASSLTANQPQHF
.	TRBJ2-1	.	TRBV11-1	TGTGCCAGCAGCCCTATGAGCCTATACAATGAGCAGTTCTTC	CASSPMSLYNEQFF
TRBD1	TRBJ1-2	.	TRBV6-1	TGTGCCAGCAGGGACAGGGGCCGGAGCTATGGCTACACCTTC	CASRDRGRSYGYTF
TRBD1	TRBJ1-6	.	TRBV7-9	TGTGCCAGCAGCTTAGGACAGGGTAGCCATAGTTCACCCCTCCACTTT	CASSLGQGSHSSPLHF
.	TRBJ2-7	once	TRBV27	TGTGCCAGCAGTTTCCTCAGGGGGGCGGGTGAGCAGTACTTC	CASSFLRGAGEQYF
.	TRBJ2-3	.	TRBV6-1	TGTGCCAGCGGTAGACAGGCCCCCGCGGTAGATACGCAGTATTTT	CASGRQAPAVDTQYF
TRBD1	TRBJ1-2	.	TRBV10-2	TGCGCCAGCAGTCAACTAACAGGGGTCTCTCGTGGCTACACCTTC	CASSQLTGVSRGYTF
TRBD2	TRBJ2-5	.	TRBV9	TGTGCCAGCAGCGTAGATCCCGGGGTAGCGGGTTCACAAGAGACCCAGTACTTC	CASSVDPGVAGSQETQYF